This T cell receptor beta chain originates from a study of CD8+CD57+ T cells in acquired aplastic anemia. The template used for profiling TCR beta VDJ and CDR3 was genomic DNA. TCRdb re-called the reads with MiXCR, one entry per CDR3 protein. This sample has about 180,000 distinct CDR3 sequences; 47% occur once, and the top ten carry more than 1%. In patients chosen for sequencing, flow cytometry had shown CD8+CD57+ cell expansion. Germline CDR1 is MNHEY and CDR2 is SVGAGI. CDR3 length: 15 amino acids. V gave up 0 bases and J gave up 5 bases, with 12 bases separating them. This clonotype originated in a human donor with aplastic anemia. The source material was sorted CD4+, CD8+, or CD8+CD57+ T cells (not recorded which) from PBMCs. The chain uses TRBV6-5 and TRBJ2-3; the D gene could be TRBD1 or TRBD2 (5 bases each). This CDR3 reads CASSYSMGVGDTQYF. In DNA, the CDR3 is TGTGCCAGCAGTTACTCGATGGGGGTGGGAGATACGCAGTATTTT.